The source of this T cell receptor (beta chain) is a study of identifying expanded T cells in peripheral blood. A note on this clone: Its target is unknown.

Profiled with immunoSEQ multiplex PCR; TCRdb holds only in-frame clones, not every one. The repertoire has 84,000 or so clones, about nine tenths of them found once; the top ten carry 2.5% to 3.5%. Study findings and constraints: Roughly 1.2 clones differed between technical replicates, versus around 15 and 19 over time.

The germline CDR1 and CDR2 sequences are LNHDA and SQIVND (reference sequence). The CDR3 has 14 amino acids. Trimming cost V 5 bases and J 4 bases; bases outside gene matches: 7. This TCR was sampled from a person aged 18-69 years in good health. The chain is built from TRBV19 and TRBJ2-5, with 7 bases matching TRBD2. The source material was blood. The CDR3 DNA reads as TGTGCCAGTAGTGGGGAGCGGGGAATAGAGACCCAGTACTTC. Translating it yields CASSGERGIETQYF.